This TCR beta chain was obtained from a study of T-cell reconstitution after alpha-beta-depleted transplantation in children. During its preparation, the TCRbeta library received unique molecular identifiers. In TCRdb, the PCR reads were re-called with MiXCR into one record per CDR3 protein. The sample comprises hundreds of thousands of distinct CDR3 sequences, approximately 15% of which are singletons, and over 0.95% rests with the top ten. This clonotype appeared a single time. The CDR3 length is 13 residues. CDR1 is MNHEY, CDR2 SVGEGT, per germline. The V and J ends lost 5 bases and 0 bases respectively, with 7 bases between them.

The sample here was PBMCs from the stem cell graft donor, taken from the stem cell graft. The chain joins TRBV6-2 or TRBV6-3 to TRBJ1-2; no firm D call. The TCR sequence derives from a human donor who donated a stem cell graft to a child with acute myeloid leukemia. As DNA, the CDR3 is TGTGCCAGCAGTCCTCGGCCTAACTATGGCTACACCTTC. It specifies CASSPRPNYGYTF.